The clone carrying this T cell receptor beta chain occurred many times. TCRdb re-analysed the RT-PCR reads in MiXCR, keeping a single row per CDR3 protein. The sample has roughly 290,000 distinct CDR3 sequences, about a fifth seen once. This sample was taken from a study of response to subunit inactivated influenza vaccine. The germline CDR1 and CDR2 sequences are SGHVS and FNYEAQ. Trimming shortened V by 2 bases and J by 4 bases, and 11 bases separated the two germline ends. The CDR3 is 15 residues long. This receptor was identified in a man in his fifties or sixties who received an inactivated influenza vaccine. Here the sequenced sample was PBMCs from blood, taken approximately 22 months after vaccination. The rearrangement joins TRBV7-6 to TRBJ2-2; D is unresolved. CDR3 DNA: TGTGCCAGCAGCTTATCCCCGGGTAGCACCGGGGAGCTGTTTTTT. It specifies CASSLSPGSTGELFF.